These 22 T cell receptor beta chains were sequenced from one sample in a study of CD8+CD57+ T cells in acquired aplastic anemia. Template material for TCR beta VDJ and CDR3 profiling consisted of genomic DNA. TCRdb independently ran MiXCR on the reads; one entry per CDR3 protein. Among hundreds of thousands of distinct CDR3 sequences listed, roughly 34% were seen once. By flow cytometry, patients selected for sequencing had shown an expansion of CD8+CD57+ cells. Sample: sorted CD4+, CD8+, or CD8+CD57+ T cells (not recorded which) from PBMCs. The receptor source for this set is a human donor with aplastic anemia.

The chain carries TRBV10-2 and TRBJ2-3, with 15 bases lining up with TRBD2. Germline loops: CDR1 WSHSY, CDR2 SAAADI. V lost 8 bases, J lost 2 bases, and 2 bases stayed unmatched. The CDR3 extends over 15 amino acids. The CDR3: CASGTSGGPTDTQYF. The CDR3 bases are TGCGCCAGCGGGACTAGCGGGGGGCCCACAGATACGCAGTATTTT.

This clonotype came up once. The chain has TRBV2 and TRBJ1-5; unclear D gene. V lost 5 bases and J lost 14, with 19 bases in between. The length of the CDR3 is 13 residues. The germline gives CDR1 SNHLY, CDR2 FYNNEI. This CDR3 is CASSLTSVRHEHF. The CDR3 coding sequence is TGTGCCAGCAGTCTTACTAGCGTGAGGCACGAGCATTTT.

The chain carries TRBV20-1 and TRBJ2-1; 11 bases line up with TRBD1. Germline loops: CDR1 DFQATT, CDR2 SNEGSKA (reference sequence). This CDR3 is built from 14 residues. Germline trimming cut 6 bases from V and 4 bases from J; bases unmatched to any gene: 5. Written as DNA, the CDR3 is TGCAGTGCAACCGGGACAGGGGGTTACAATGAGCAGTTCTTC. Amino acid sequence: CSATGTGGYNEQFF.

The J gene is TRBJ2-5, the V gene TRBV9; perhaps TRBD1 as D (5 bases). The CDR3 has 15 residues. V was shortened by 5 bases and J by 4 bases, with 18 bases between the two germline ends. Per the germline V gene, CDR1 is SGDLS and CDR2 is YYNGEE. This CDR3 is CASSERPGWRETQYF. Written as DNA, the CDR3 is TGTGCCAGCAGTGAACGCCCAGGGTGGCGAGAGACCCAGTACTTC.

This clonotype has only a few counts. A much bigger clone sits one base away, suggesting this may be a read error. This chain links TRBV24-1 with TRBJ2-1; a weak D match, TRBD2 (6 bases). CDR3 length equals 17 residues. The ends were cut back, 3 bases at V and 7 bases at J, with 21 bases in the middle. Germline CDR1 KGHDR, CDR2 SFDVKD. This CDR3 reads CATSDGGAGRPVNEQFF. DNA for the CDR3: TGTGCCACCAGTGATGGAGGGGCGGGTCGACCCGTAAATGAGCAGTTCTTC.

This clonotype came up many times. The chain recombines TRBV19 with TRBJ1-4, with D perhaps TRBD1 (5 bases). The CDR3 is 11 residues long. The germline V gene has CDR1 LNHDA and CDR2 SQIVND (reference sequence). Trimming stripped 6 bases from V and 7 bases from J, with 6 bases between. The CDR3 region has the DNA TGTGCCAGTAGGGGGACTGAAAAACTGTTTTTT. Translation: CASRGTEKLFF.

The chain has TRBV20-1 and TRBJ2-5, with D perhaps TRBD2 (5 bases). Germline lookup yields CDR1 DFQATT and CDR2 SNEGSKA (reference sequence). There are 17 residues in the CDR3. The ends were cut back, 5 bases at V and 4 bases at J, with 26 bases in the middle. The CDR3 DNA follows: TGCAGTGCTTCTCCCCCCGGGCCTATAAGTGGGAGAGAGACCCAGTACTTC. It yields the protein CSASPPGPISGRETQYF.

J is TRBJ2-3 and V is TRBV6-1; D is perhaps TRBD2 (5 bases). V dropped 1 base and J dropped 4 bases, with 12 bases sitting between them. This CDR3 comprises 15 residues. The germline gives CDR1 MNHNS, CDR2 SASEGT. Written as DNA, the CDR3 is TGTGCCAGCAGTGAAGGAGCGGTGAACGCAGATACGCAGTATTTT. Translating gives CASSEGAVNADTQYF.

The rearrangement joins TRBV5-1 to TRBJ1-1; D is perhaps TRBD1 (5 bases). Germline CDR1 and CDR2: SGHRS and YFSETQ. The CDR3 runs 15 residues. V was pared by 2 bases and J by 5 bases, with 16 bases between. The CDR3 coding sequence is TGCGCCAGCAGCTTATCCCCGGCGGGGGAGACTGAAGCTTTCTTT. It yields the protein CASSLSPAGETEAFF.

The V and J genes are TRBV24-1 and TRBJ1-1, with unresolved D. V was shortened by 9 bases and J by 4 bases, with 14 bases between the two germline ends. Germline V gives CDR1 KGHDR, CDR2 SFDVKD. The CDR3 contains 13 residues. The CDR3 is CATGSYLGTEAFF. DNA for the CDR3: TGTGCCACCGGTTCCTACTTGGGCACTGAAGCTTTCTTT.

This clonotype was observed a handful of times. The V gene is TRBV7-9, the J gene TRBJ1-1; D not certain. The CDR3 contains 15 residues. The V and J ends lost 1 base and 0 bases respectively, with 9 bases between them. CDR1 and CDR2 from the germline V gene are SEHNR and FQNEAQ (reference sequence). As DNA, the CDR3 is TGTGCCAGCAGCTTAGGGTTCTTATTGAACACTGAAGCTTTCTTT. Protein sequence: CASSLGFLLNTEAFF.

As regards this clonotype: A much larger clone lies one base from this, so it may be a read error. The rearrangement uses TRBV7-9 and TRBJ1-5; tentatively, D is TRBD2 (5 bases). The closer fit of TRBJ2-3 to the DNA end suggests the J call may be wrong. Germline V CDR1 and CDR2: SEHNR, FQNEAQ (reference sequence). This CDR3 has 15 amino acids. CDR3 nucleotides: TGTGCCAGCAGCTTAGCTGGGAGCAAGAATCAGCCCCAGTATTTT. It yields the protein CASSLAGSKNQPQYF.

This clonotype has more than one count but fewer than ten. The junction departs from germline at one end; a sequencing error may be responsible. This rearrangement joins TRBV11-1 to TRBJ2-6; D gene ambiguous. Germline V gene lookup returns CDR1 SGHAT and CDR2 FQDESV (reference sequence). The CDR3 sequence is 16 residues long. CDR3 nucleotide sequence: TGTGCCGGCAGCCACTCGGAGCAGTCTGGGGCCAACGTCCTGACTTTC. Encoded protein: CAGSHSEQSGANVLTF.

Worth noting for this clonotype: Compared with germline, one end of the junction differs, possibly owing to a read error. The rearrangement links TRBV6-1 to TRBJ2-7; possible D gene TRBD1, 6 bases. The CDR3 runs 14 residues. The germline V gene encodes CDR1 MNHNS and CDR2 SASEGT. CDR3 amino acids: CPSSDVRGSYEQYF. The CDR3 DNA reads TGTCCCAGCAGTGATGTCAGGGGATCCTACGAGCAGTACTTC.

The V and J genes are TRBV10-3 and TRBJ1-6; 10 bases line up with TRBD1. CDR3 length equals 13 residues. Germline V gene sequence: CDR1 ENHRY, CDR2 SYGVKD. Trimming cost V 10 bases and J 5 bases; bases outside gene matches: 2. CDR3 sequence: CATGQGNNSPLHF. CDR3 bases: TGTGCCACGGGACAGGGGAATAATTCACCCCTCCACTTT.

The chain has TRBV5-1 and TRBJ2-1; D may correspond to TRBD1 or TRBD2 (5 bases each). The CDR3 spans 13 residues. Trimming removed 4 bases from V and 9 bases from J, with 14 bases in between. CDR1 SGHRS and CDR2 YFSETQ come from the germline V gene. As DNA, the CDR3 is TGCGCCAGCAGCCCCTCAGACAGCGGTGAGCAGTTCTTC. As protein: CASSPSDSGEQFF.

V gene TRBV27 combines with J gene TRBJ2-1; D is perhaps TRBD2 (6 bases). V lost 0 bases, J lost 6 bases, and 12 bases lay in between. The CDR3 contains 15 residues. Germline-derived CDR1 and CDR2 are MNHEY and SMNVEV (reference sequence). The CDR3 region is CASSLSGRGINEQFF. CDR3 nucleotide sequence: TGTGCCAGCAGTTTATCGGGTCGGGGGATCAATGAGCAGTTCTTC.

The chain recombines TRBV29-1 with TRBJ1-1; D gene unclear. The germline V and J ends were trimmed by 5 bases and 3 bases, with 13 bases remaining between them. The germline V gene encodes CDR1 SQVTM and CDR2 ANQGSEA. The CDR3 totals 13 residues. For the CDR3, the DNA is TGCAGCGTTCGAGGAAAGTATGACACTGAAGCTTTCTTT. It specifies CSVRGKYDTEAFF.

This clonotype was seen only a few times. V is TRBV6-5 and J is TRBJ1-6; D not certain. The V end was cut by 2 bases, the J end by 9 bases, with 11 bases between. Germline V gene data show CDR1 as MNHEY and CDR2 as SVGAGI. The CDR3 covers 14 residues. CDR3 in DNA: TGTGCCAGCAGTTACATCGGGGTGGGTTCACCCCTCCACTTT. Translation gives CASSYIGVGSPLHF.

The J gene is TRBJ2-2, the V gene TRBV5-5; 9 nucleotides match TRBD1. After removal of 4 bases from V and 5 bases from J, the junction contained 12 bases not matched to a gene. Germline V gene data show CDR1 as SGHKS and CDR2 as YYEKEE (reference sequence). The CDR3 sequence is 17 residues long. The CDR3 is CASSHAGLTGGTGELFF. For the CDR3, the DNA is TGTGCCAGCAGCCATGCAGGCTTGACAGGGGGGACCGGGGAGCTGTTTTTT.

The chain combines TRBV7-2 with TRBJ2-7; 15 nucleotides match TRBD2. Per the germline V gene, CDR1 is SGHTA and CDR2 is FQGNSA. The length of the CDR3 is 15 residues. V was clipped by 6 bases and J by 3 bases; unmatched bases: 3. The CDR3 spells CASSWTSGGGYEQYF. The CDR3 DNA is TGTGCCAGCAGTTGGACTAGCGGGGGGGGCTACGAGCAGTACTTC.

Remarks on this clonotype: Compared with germline, one end of the junction differs, possibly owing to a read error. This chain links TRBV7-7 with TRBJ2-2; TRBD1 might be the D (5 bases). The CDR3 spans 14 residues. The V gene's germline CDR1 is SSHAT and CDR2 FNYEAQ (reference sequence). The CDR3 nucleotides read TGTGCTAGCAGCTCGACAGCTTCCACCGGGGAGCTGTTTTTT. It encodes CASSSTASTGELFF.